Listed below are T cell receptor beta chains from one sample, sequenced in a study of blood T cells in healthy people across ages. TCRdb itself ran the 5' RACE reads through MiXCR, one entry per CDR3 protein. The table shows roughly 2 million distinct CDR3 sequences, with just under 50% occurring only once. The source material was blood. These receptors were taken from a woman between 40 and 55 years old in good health. Each CDR3 is given without its conserved first and last residue.

j_call | v_call | cdr3_aa
TRBJ2-1 | TRBV5-1 | ASSLFRTESTDEQF
TRBJ2-3 | TRBV6-1 | ASSAGTQGTDTQY
TRBJ2-3 | TRBV4-2 | ASSRLARGDTQY
TRBJ1-4 | TRBV24-1 | ATSVSKGASEKLF
TRBJ2-4 | TRBV24-1 | ATSDDQGEAKNIQY
TRBJ2-3 | TRBV27 | ASSLSGLGRDTQY
TRBJ2-1 | TRBV6-4 | ASSPGVMGLNEQF
TRBJ2-5 | TRBV6-5 | ASSYSDEGGETQY
TRBJ1-2 | TRBV4-3 | ASSQEELTNYGYT
TRBJ2-3 | TRBV5-1 | ASSFASGGPGGTDTQY
TRBJ1-2 | TRBV27 | ASSLGGGAAGYT
TRBJ2-3 | TRBV20-1 | SCMGAVMAVRVDRTDTQY
TRBJ2-3 | TRBV27 | ASSWDINTDTQY
TRBJ1-2 | TRBV7-9 | ASSLTGTESYGYT
TRBJ1-5 | TRBV2 | ASSEALGGLGFSNQPQH
TRBJ2-3 | TRBV6-2/TRBV6-3 | AIGEGADTQY
TRBJ2-3 | TRBV28 | ASSPLAGSSDFTDTQY
TRBJ1-6 | TRBV27 | ASRQGAQFDSPLH
TRBJ2-1 | TRBV5-1 | ASTKGDSSYNEQF
TRBJ2-1 | TRBV28 | DSSNPTWVNEQF